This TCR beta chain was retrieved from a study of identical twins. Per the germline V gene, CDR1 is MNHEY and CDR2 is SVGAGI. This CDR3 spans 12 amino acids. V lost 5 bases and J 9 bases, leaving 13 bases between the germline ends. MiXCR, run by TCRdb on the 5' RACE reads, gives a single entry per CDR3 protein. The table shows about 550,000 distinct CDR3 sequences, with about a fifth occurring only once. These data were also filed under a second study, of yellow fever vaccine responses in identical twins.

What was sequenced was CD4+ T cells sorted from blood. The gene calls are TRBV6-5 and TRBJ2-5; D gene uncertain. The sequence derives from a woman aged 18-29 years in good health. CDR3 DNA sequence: TGTGCCAGCAGTCCCCCCGGCCGGTCCCAGTACTTC. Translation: CASSPPGRSQYF.